This T cell receptor beta chain was retrieved from a study of blood T cell repertoires in COVID-19. For the study at large: From the United States, Italy and Spain came samples of acute and convalescent COVID-19. From T cells, B-cell-depleted T cells, or PBMCs came the material, which was cDNA or gDNA.

Study processing details: Amplifying reference gene primers gave estimates of nucleated cell counts. The table came from immunoSEQ multiplex PCR; TCRdb's copy has only in-frame clones and leaves some out. V and J calls and clone size are copied from that table; D and trimming were computed from the DNA. The table shows fewer than 200,000 clones, with approximately 88% occurring only once. This CDR3 has 14 amino acids. V dropped 8 bases and J dropped 7; count of bases not matched to a gene: 11. Germline loops: CDR1 LNHDA, CDR2 SQIVND (reference sequence). The chain has TRBV19 and TRBJ1-5, with 7 positions matching TRBD1. The material sequenced was peripheral blood. The clonotype comes from a woman older than 75 with active or convalescent COVID-19. CDR3 loop: CASAYQGVSQPQHF. CDR3 coding DNA: TGTGCCAGTGCCTATCAGGGGGTTTCACAGCCCCAGCATTTT.